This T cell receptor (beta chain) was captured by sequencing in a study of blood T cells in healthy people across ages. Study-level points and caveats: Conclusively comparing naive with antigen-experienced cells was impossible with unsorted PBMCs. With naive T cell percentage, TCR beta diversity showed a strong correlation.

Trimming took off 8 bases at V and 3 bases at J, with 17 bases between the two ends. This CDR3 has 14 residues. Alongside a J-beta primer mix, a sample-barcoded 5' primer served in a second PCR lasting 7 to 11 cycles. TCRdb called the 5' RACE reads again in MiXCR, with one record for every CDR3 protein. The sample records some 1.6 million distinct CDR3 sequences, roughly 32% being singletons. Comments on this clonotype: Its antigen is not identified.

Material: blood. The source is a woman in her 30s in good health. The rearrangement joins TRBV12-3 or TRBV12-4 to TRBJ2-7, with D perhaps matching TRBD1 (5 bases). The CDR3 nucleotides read TGTGCCAGCGGCCCCGGCGACAGTCTCTACGAGCAGTACGTC. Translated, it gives CASGPGDSLYEQYV.